These 5 T cell receptor beta chains were all obtained from the same sample, sequenced in a study of blood T cell repertoires in COVID-19. Profiled with immunoSEQ multiplex PCR; TCRdb holds only in-frame clones, not every one. The sample lists approximately 91,000 clones, 75% to 85% occurring once. Sequenced sample: peripheral blood. These receptor sequences come from a man between 65 and 85 years old with acute or convalescent COVID-19.

The genes are TRBV27 and TRBJ2-1, with 11 bases lining up with TRBD1. The CDR3 has 16 amino acids. Germline-derived CDR1 and CDR2 are MNHEY and SMNVEV (reference sequence). Trimming cost V 7 bases and J 1 base; bases outside gene matches: 6. The CDR3 sequence: CASNGQGARSYNEQFF. For the CDR3, the DNA is TGTGCCAGCAACGGACAGGGGGCGCGGTCCTACAATGAGCAGTTCTTC.

The chain joins TRBV11-1 to TRBJ2-6; the D gene is possibly TRBD1 (6 bases). CDR1 and CDR2 (germline): SGHAT, FQDESV (reference sequence). Trimming pared 2 bases from V and 3 bases from J, leaving 8 bases between. The CDR3 runs to 15 residues. CDR3 sequence: CASSLQGSGANVLTF. Here the CDR3 DNA reads TGTGCCAGCAGCTTACAGGGGAGTGGGGCCAACGTCCTGACTTTC. The full variable domain, with the rest looked up from reference TRBV11-1 and TRBJ2-6, is EAEVAQSPRYKITEKSQAVAFWCDPISGHATLYWYRQILGQGPELLVQFQDESVVDDSQLPKDRFSAERLKGVDSTLKIQPAELGDSAMYLCASSLQGSGANVLTFGAGSRLTVL.

J is TRBJ2-7 and V is TRBV29-1, with 8 bases that match TRBD1. V lost 3 bases, J lost 3 bases, and 7 bases stayed unmatched. The germline V gene has CDR1 SQVTM and CDR2 ANQGSEA. This CDR3 is built from 14 residues. CDR3 amino acids: CSVDGGQGGYEQYF. The CDR3 nucleotides read TGCAGCGTTGATGGAGGACAGGGTGGCTACGAGCAGTACTTC.

This clone has more than one count but fewer than ten. V gene TRBV10-3 combines with J gene TRBJ2-7, with TRBD2 matching 11 bases. This CDR3 spans 14 amino acids. In germline, CDR1 is ENHRY, CDR2 SYGVKD. After removal of 8 bases from V and 6 bases from J, the junction contained 9 bases not matched to a gene. The CDR3 reads CAISLAGGKGEQYF. The CDR3 nucleotides read TGTGCCATCTCTCTAGCGGGAGGAAAGGGCGAGCAGTACTTC.

The rearrangement uses TRBV7-2 and TRBJ2-7, with a tentative D call TRBD2 (6 bases). V was trimmed by 1 base and J by 6 bases, leaving 16 bases between them. Germline values: CDR1 SGHTA, CDR2 FQGNSA. This CDR3 is built from 15 residues. The CDR3, as DNA: TGTGCCAGCAGCTTAGACTACGGGAGCGCCCGCGAGCAGTACTTC. It is translated as CASSLDYGSAREQYF.